This T cell receptor beta chain was found in a study of CXCR3 chemokines and chemotherapy response in bladder cancer (dated 2022 in TCRdb). Notes on the research overall: Whether chemotherapy response in human bladder cancer was predicted by intratumoral CXCR3 chemokine system activity was examined in the study.

The receptor library was made with PCR. This sample was sequenced with an Illumina HiSeq 2500. TCRdb cleaned the public reads at Q25 with fastp, built clones with MiXCR and kept in-frame beta chains. CDR3 protein sequences are deduplicated, and each keeps its most common genes and DNA. The sample has 950 to 1,500 distinct CDR3 sequences on record, approximately 19% of them singletons. Clones ranked in the top ten supply 35% to 55% of the sample. About this clonotype: The specificity of this receptor is unknown. A far bigger clonotype differs at one base, so this is likely a read error.

This TCR derives from a human donor with bladder cancer that did not respond to neoadjuvant chemotherapy. Collection took place from a patient whose treatment included neoadjuvant chemotherapy.

In nucleotides, the sequence is TGTGCCAGCACCCGGGACAGAGTTAATGAAAAACTGTTTTTT. Its translation is CASTRDRVNEKLFF. The V gene is TRBV6-1 and the J gene is TRBJ1-4; TRBD1 lines up with 7 middle nucleotides. The germline V gene specifies MNHNS as CDR1 and SASEGT as CDR2. At the junction V is shortened by 7 bases and J by 4 bases; bases outside the gene matches: 6. The CDR3 covers 14 residues, taking in both the cysteine and the phenylalanine. Kept here is only the CDR3 DNA, which spans 42 bases and is read in frame from base 1.